This T cell receptor beta chain originates from a study of cytomegalovirus exposure and HLA in healthy donors. There are a few counts of this clone. Each of the donors was a healthy bone marrow donor. The PCR had 60 Vbeta and 13 Jbeta primers. TCRdb keeps only in-frame clones here, not all; method: immunoSEQ multiplex PCR. Of 150,000 to 200,000 clones listed, less than 80% were seen once; the top ten hold around 2.9%. Trimming cost V 5 bases and J 8 bases; bases outside gene matches: 14. This CDR3 contains 15 residues. Germline V gene data show CDR1 as SGHDT and CDR2 as YYEEEE. This TCR was sampled from a middle-aged man in good health and CMV-seronegative. This chain links TRBV5-6 with TRBJ1-2, with 8 bases matching TRBD1. Sample: PBMCs. CDR3 in amino acids: CASSRAGGAVGGYTF. The DNA for the CDR3 is TGTGCCAGCAGTCGCGCAGGGGGCGCGGTAGGGGGCTACACCTTC.